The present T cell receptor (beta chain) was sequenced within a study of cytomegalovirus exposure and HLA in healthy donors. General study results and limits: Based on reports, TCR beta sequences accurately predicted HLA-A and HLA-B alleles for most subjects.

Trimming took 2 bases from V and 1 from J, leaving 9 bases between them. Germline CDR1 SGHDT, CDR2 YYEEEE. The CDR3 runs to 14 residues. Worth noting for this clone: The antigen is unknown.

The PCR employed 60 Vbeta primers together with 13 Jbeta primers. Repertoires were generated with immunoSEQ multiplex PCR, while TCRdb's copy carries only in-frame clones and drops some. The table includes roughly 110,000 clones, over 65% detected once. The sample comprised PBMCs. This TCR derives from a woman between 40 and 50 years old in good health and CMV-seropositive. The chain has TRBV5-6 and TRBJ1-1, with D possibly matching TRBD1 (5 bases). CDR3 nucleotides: TGTGCCAGCAGCTTTACAGGAAAGAACACTGAAGCTTTCTTT. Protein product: CASSFTGKNTEAFF.